This T cell receptor beta chain was retrieved from a study of blood T cell repertoires in COVID-19. Study as a whole: Both acute and convalescent COVID-19 samples were obtained from the United States, Italy and Spain. PBMCs, B-cell-depleted T cells, or T cells provided the cDNA or gDNA that made up the material.

From germline, CDR1 is SNHLY and CDR2 FYNNEI. V trimming: 7 bases; J trimming: 5 bases; junction bases outside the gene matches: 6. There are 14 residues in the CDR3. Under the authors' procedure: By means of reference gene primer amplification, nucleated cell counts were estimated. Here immunoSEQ multiplex PCR was the method, and the copy in TCRdb shows in-frame clones only, minus some. That table furnishes V, J and clone size, whereas the DNA furnished D and trimming. Of about 76,000 clones in the sample, almost 85% are singletons; the top ten hold roughly 8.9%. The Seattle site enrolled patients during active infection and followed them longitudinally.

This chain links TRBV2 with TRBJ1-5; TRBD1 matches at 9 bases. The sequence was obtained from a man over 45 with COVID-19, enrolled during active disease. What was sequenced was peripheral blood. The CDR3 sequence is CASKQDRGDQPQHF. DNA of the CDR3: TGTGCCAGCAAACAGGACAGGGGTGATCAGCCCCAGCATTTT.